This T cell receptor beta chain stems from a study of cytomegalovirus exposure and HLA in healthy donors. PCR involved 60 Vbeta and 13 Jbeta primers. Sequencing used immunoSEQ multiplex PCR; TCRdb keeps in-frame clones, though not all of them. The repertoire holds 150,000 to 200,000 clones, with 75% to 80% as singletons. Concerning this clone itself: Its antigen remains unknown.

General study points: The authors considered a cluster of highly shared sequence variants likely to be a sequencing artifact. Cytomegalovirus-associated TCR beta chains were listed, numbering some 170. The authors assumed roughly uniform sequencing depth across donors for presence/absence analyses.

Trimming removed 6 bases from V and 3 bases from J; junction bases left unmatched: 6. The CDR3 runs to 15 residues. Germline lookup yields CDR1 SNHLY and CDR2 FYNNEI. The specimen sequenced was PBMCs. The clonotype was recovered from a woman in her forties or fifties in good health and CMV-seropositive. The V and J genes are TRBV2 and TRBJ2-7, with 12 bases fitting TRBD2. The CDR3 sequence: CASSDLAGGVYEQYF. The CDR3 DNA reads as TGTGCCAGCAGCGATCTAGCGGGAGGGGTCTACGAGCAGTACTTC.